What follows describes a single TCR beta chain. Its antigen is unknown. Per the germline V gene, CDR1 is LNHDA and CDR2 is SQIVND (reference sequence). After removal of 7 bases from V and 0 bases from J, the junction contained 5 bases not matched to a gene. The length of the CDR3 is 14 residues. The sample is drawn from a study of radiotherapy plus CTLA-4 blockade in lung cancer. Study in general: Disease control was seen in 30% to 35% of patients, objective responses in roughly 19%. Study-level results: Following radiotherapy plus ipilimumab, tumor-derived TCR clones expanded in the blood.

Patients in the study, people with chemo-refractory metastatic non-small-cell lung cancer, received focal radiation plus ipilimumab CTLA-4 blockade. The method was immunoSEQ multiplex PCR; TCRdb's version includes in-frame clones alone and lacks a portion of them. This table has some 60,000 clones, 70% to 85% appearing once. This sample comprised peripheral blood, obtained from a patient treated with radiotherapy plus ipilimumab. The receptor was derived from a human donor with non-small cell lung cancer who had a complete response to radiotherapy plus ipilimumab. The chain is built from TRBV19 and TRBJ1-1; 7 bases line up with TRBD1. The CDR3 DNA reads as TGTGCCAGTACGGGACAGACCATGAACACTGAAGCTTTCTTT. Amino acids: CASTGQTMNTEAFF.